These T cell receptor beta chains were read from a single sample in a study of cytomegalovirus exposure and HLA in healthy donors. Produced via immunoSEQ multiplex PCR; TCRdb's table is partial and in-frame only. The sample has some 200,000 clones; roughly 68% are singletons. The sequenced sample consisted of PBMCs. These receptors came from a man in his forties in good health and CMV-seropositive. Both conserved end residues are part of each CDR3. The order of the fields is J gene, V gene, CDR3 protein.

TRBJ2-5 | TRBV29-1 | CSVPSPRGGETQYF
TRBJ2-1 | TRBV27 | CASSLRVSSNEQFF
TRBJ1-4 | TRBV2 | CASTKETGTGQEKLFF
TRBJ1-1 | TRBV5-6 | CASSLGPQVTEAFF
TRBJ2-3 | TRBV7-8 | CASSLAGATDTQYF
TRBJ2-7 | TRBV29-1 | CSVLPEVSYEQYF
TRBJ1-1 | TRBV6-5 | CASRDNSLEAFF
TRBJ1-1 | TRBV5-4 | CASREDSLSEAFF
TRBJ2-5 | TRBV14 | CASSQVRGETQYF
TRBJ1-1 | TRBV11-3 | CASSPNVGDSEAFF
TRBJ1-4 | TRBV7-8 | CASSSSAVLSSSTNEKLFF
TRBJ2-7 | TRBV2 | CASTRTGKYSYEQYF
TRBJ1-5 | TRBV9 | CASSAAQGFNQPQHF
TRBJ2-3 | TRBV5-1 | CASSLRPSGSTDTQYF
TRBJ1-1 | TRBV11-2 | CASSLDSGTEAFF
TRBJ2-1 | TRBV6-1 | CATVIAGGPYNEQFF
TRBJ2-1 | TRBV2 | CASSPGLAVYNEQFF
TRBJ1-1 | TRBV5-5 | CASSQVLGSTEAFF
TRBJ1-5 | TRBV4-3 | CASSQRQGGQPQHF
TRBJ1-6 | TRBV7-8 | CASSQQTGFTYNSPLHF
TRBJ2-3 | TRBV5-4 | CATSEGSTPQYTQYF
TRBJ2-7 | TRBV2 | CASSERVGSYEQYF
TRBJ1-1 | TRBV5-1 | CASSIRQGTTEAFF
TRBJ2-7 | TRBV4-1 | CASSQVSFGGLGEQYF
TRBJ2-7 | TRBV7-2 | CASSLVQGLGEQYF
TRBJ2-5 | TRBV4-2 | CASSQGTSLAETQYF
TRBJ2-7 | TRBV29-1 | CSVDRTTSGGPAQQYF
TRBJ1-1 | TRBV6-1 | CASSAFRDTEAFF
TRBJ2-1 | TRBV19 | CASSISGLAGAEQFF
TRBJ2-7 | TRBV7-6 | CASSPGGGGYEQYF
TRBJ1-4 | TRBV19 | CASSFRDRGPSSEKLFF
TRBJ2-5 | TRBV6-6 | CASSMGTSRKTQYF
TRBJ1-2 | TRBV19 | CASQPGTVYGYTF
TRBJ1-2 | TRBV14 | CASSQEGGGPFYGYTF
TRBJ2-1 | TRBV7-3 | CASSLSHGSNNEQFF
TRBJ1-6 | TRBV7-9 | CASSTHLDSPLHF
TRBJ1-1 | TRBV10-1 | CASKKDTGEAFF
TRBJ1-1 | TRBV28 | CASDSKGGTPSEAFF
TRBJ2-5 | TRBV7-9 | CASSLFQFQETQYF
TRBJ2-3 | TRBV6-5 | CASRQELGTDTQYF
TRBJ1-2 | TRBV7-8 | CASSPLASADYGYTF
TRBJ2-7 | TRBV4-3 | CASSQDPGTNLYEQYF
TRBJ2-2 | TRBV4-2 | CASSPTGGNTGELFF
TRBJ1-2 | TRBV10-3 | CAISEVAGQSYGYTF
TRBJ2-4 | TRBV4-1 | CASSQGGGGGRTKNIQYF
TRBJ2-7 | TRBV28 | CASTPPSGAYEQYF
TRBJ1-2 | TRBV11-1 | CASSLKSGVHYGYTF
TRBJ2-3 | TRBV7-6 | CASSQRGGRTDTQYF